This T cell receptor (beta chain) was sequenced during a study of STAT5B mutations in CD4+ large granular lymphocyte leukemia. Healthy controls were blood donor buffy coats. This clone has only a few counts. Its antigen remains unknown. Study-wide results and limits: Top patient clones used TRBV06 genes more often: 8/27 versus 2/35 in controls.

This was a survey-level run. Source study methods: Productive clonotypes were detectable down to 2.59 x 10-5 frequency. Clones were read by immunoSEQ multiplex PCR, and TCRdb kept only the in-frame ones, dropping some. The DNA gave D and trimming, while V, J and clone size come from that table. Among under 35,000 clones listed, approximately 74% were seen once. V was trimmed by 4 bases and J by 7 bases, leaving 11 bases between them. This CDR3 has 13 residues. Germline CDR1 MNHEY, CDR2 SVGAGI. This sequence was found in a human donor in good health. Sequencing was carried out using CD4+ T cells from blood buffy coats. The chain has TRBV6-5 and TRBJ1-5, with no clear D. In DNA, the CDR3 is TGTGCCAGCAGTTCGGTTTTAGGGCAGCCCCAGCATTTT. Translating gives CASSSVLGQPQHF.